This TCR beta chain was captured in a study of cytomegalovirus exposure and HLA in healthy donors. V gave up 5 bases and J gave up 5 bases; unmatched junction bases: 3. CDR3 length: 13 amino acids. In germline, CDR1 is SGHRS, CDR2 YFSETQ. The study ran its PCR with 60 Vbeta and 13 Jbeta primers. Method: immunoSEQ multiplex PCR; TCRdb's copy keeps in-frame clones and lacks some. The table has about 130,000 clones, around 77% seen once. This chain connects TRBV5-1 to TRBJ2-2; 7 positions match TRBD1. This clonotype was obtained from a man aged 50 or older in good health and CMV-seronegative. The sample comprised PBMCs. CDR3 nucleotide sequence: TGCGCCAGCAGTGACAGGGTTACCGGGGAGCTGTTTTTT. This sequence encodes CASSDRVTGELFF.